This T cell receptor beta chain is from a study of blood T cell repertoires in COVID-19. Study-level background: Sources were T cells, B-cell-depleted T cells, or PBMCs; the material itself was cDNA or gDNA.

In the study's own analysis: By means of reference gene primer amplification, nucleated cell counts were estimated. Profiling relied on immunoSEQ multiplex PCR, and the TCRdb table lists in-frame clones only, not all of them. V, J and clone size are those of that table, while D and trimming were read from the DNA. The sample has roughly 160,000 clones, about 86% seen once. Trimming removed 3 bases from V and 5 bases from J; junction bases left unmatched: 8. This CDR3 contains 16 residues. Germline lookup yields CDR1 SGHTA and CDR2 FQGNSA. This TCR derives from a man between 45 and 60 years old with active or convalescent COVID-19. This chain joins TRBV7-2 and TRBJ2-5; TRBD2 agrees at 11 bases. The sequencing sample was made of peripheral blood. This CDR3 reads CASSFIAGGLFETQYF. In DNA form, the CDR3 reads TGTGCCAGCAGCTTTATAGCGGGGGGGCTTTTTGAGACCCAGTACTTC.